Here is one T cell receptor beta chain with its context. The table came from immunoSEQ multiplex PCR; TCRdb's copy has only in-frame clones and leaves some out. The sample contains 200,000 to 250,000 clones, approximately 80% of which appear only once. These data belong to a study of blood T cell repertoires in COVID-19. Across the study: COVID-19 samples, acute and convalescent, were from the United States, Italy and Spain. PBMCs, B-cell-depleted T cells, or T cells were the source of the cDNA or gDNA that made up the material.

Germline CDR1 and CDR2: SGHTA and FQGNSA. V was trimmed by 5 bases and J by 3 bases, leaving 19 bases between them. There are 16 residues in the CDR3. The chain joins TRBV7-2 to TRBJ1-2; perhaps TRBD1 as D (6 bases). The source is a young man who had recovered from COVID-19. Sequenced sample: peripheral blood. CDR3 protein: CASSLRASGVDYGYTF. The DNA for the CDR3 is TGTGCCAGCAGCCTTAGAGCCTCAGGGGTCGACTATGGCTACACCTTC.